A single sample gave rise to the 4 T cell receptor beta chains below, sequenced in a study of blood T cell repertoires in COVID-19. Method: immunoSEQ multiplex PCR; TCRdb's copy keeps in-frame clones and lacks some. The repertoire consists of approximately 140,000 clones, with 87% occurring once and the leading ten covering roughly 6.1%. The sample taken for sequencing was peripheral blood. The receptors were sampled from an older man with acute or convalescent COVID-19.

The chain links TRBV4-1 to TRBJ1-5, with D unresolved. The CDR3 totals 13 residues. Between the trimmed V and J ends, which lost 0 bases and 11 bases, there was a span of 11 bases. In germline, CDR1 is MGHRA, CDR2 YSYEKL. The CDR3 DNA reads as TGCGCCAGCAGCCAAGATCCGCGAGTCTCCCAGCATTTT. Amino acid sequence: CASSQDPRVSQHF.

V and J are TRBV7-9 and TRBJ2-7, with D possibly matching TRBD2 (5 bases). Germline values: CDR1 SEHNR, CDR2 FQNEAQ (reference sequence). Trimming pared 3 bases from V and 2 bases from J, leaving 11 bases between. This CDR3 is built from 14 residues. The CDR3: CASSFLAYTYEQYF. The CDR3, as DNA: TGTGCCAGCAGCTTCCTAGCTTACACCTACGAGCAGTACTTC.

CDR3 protein: CASSWAGGLNEQFF. DNA for the CDR3: TGTGCCAGTAGTTGGGCGGGGGGGTTGAATGAGCAGTTCTTC. J is TRBJ2-1 and V is TRBV19; 9 bases align to TRBD2. This CDR3 comprises 14 residues. CDR1 LNHDA and CDR2 SQIVND come from the germline V gene (reference sequence). V lost 5 bases, J lost 7 bases, and 6 bases stayed unmatched.

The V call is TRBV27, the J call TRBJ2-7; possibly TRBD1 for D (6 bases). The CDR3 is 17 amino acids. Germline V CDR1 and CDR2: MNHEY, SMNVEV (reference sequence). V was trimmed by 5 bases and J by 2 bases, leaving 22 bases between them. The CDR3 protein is CASSISSGQGTTYEQYF. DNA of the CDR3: TGTGCCAGCAGTATTAGCTCGGGACAAGGGACAACCTACGAGCAGTACTTC.